Described below is a single TCR beta chain sequence and its context. Antigen unknown. This sample is drawn from a study of shared clonotypes between healthy human individuals. Study-wide points: Researchers found naive subsets generally carried larger estimated richness than memory subsets. Shared clonotypes across all four donors exceeded non-shared ones in generation probability.

Splitting of CD4+ cells produced CD45RA+ naive and CD45RA-negative memory subsets. Trimming cost V 9 bases and J 0 bases, with 32 bases left between them. Germline V gene data show CDR1 as MNHEY and CDR2 as SMNVEV (reference sequence). The CDR3 loop spans 21 amino acids. The assay was immunoSEQ multiplex PCR, and TCRdb's table has in-frame clones only and misses some. The sample has 2.3 million or so clones; just over 90% are singletons. This sequence originates from a man aged 18 to 35 in good health. Some clones in this sample may be carry-over from other donors' samples. The sample taken for sequencing was naive CD4+ T cells from PBMCs. The subset denotes: CD45RA+ positively selected. The V call is TRBV27, the J call TRBJ1-4; D is unclear. In DNA form, the CDR3 reads TGTGCCAGGATCCCCGGTAGACCAGACGGGAGACGACCAACAACTAATGAAAAACTGTTTTTT. It encodes CARIPGRPDGRRPTTNEKLFF.